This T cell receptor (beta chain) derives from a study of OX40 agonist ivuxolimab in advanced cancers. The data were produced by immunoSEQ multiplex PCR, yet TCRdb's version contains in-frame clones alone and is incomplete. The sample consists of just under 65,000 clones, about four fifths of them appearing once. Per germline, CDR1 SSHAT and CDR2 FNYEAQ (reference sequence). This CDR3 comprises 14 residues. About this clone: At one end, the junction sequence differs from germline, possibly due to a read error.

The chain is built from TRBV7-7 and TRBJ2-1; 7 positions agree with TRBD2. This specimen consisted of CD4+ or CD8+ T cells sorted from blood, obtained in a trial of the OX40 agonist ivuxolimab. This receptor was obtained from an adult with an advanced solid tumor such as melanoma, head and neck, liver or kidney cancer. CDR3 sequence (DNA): TGTGCTAGCAGCTTAGCGGGCCCAAACAATGAGCAGTTCTTC. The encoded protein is CASSLAGPNNEQFF. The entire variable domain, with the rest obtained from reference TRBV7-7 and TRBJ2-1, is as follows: GAGVSQSPRYKVTKRGQDVTLRCDPISSHATLYWYQQALGQGPEFLTYFNYEAQPDKSGLPSDRFSAERPEGSISTLTIQRTEQRDSAMYRCASSLAGPNNEQFFGPGTRLTVL.